Listed below are T cell receptor beta chains from one sample, sequenced in a study of identical twins. TCRdb used MiXCR to reprocess the 5' RACE reads, holding one entry per CDR3 protein. The sample consists of over 200,000 distinct CDR3 sequences, roughly a tenth of them appearing once. The sequenced sample consisted of memory (CD45RO+) T cells sorted from blood. The receptors stem from a woman in her late teens or twenties in good health. Both conserved end residues are part of each CDR3. The order of the fields is V gene, J gene, CDR3 protein.

>TRBV7-2|TRBJ2-1
CASSLAKTSGGSSYNEQFF
>TRBV29-1|TRBJ1-2
CSVEDARLYGYTF
>TRBV3-1|TRBJ2-2
CASSQDPSGRHTGELFF
>TRBV12-3/TRBV12-4|TRBJ1-1
CASSLQQFEAFF
>TRBV5-4|TRBJ2-2
CASSPGQRNTGELFF
>TRBV27|TRBJ1-1
CASSLSGARWAFF
>TRBV4-1|TRBJ2-1
CASSQEGTLAGGGNEQFF
>TRBV20-1|TRBJ2-1
CSARGTSRYEQFF
>TRBV12-3/TRBV12-4|TRBJ1-5
CASSLAGQGAQPQHF
>TRBV19|TRBJ1-5
CASSTHGVRQPQHF
>TRBV12-3/TRBV12-4|TRBJ1-1
CASRRGTEAFF
>TRBV7-9|TRBJ1-2
CASRIETNYGYTF
>TRBV25-1|TRBJ1-1
CASSEYGGPGRMNTEAFF
>TRBV30|TRBJ2-7
CAWSAPGIDYEQYF
>TRBV10-3|TRBJ2-7
CATMGHQPYEQYF
>TRBV6-4|TRBJ2-1
CASSVAGSGNEQFF
>TRBV4-3|TRBJ2-5
CASSQVVGEAQYF
>TRBV11-3|TRBJ2-7
CASSLPPNGTTYEQYF
>TRBV20-1|TRBJ1-2
CSAKRRGGHTF
>TRBV7-8|TRBJ2-1
CASSLASSGSPYNEQFF
>TRBV9|TRBJ2-2
CASSSGTLNTGELFF
>TRBV11-2|TRBJ2-1
CASSLGDFYNEQFF
>TRBV12-3/TRBV12-4|TRBJ2-2
CASINRDSIFKYTGELFF
>TRBV30|TRBJ1-1
CAWAEALRAFF
>TRBV9|TRBJ2-7
CASSVVGDRAEQYF
>TRBV3-1|TRBJ2-3
CASSKRTSGFTDTQYF
>TRBV29-1|TRBJ1-4
CSTKQGGGEKLFF
>TRBV24-1|TRBJ2-1
CATSASSNEQFF
>TRBV2|TRBJ2-7
CASSEALLTETLYEQYF
>TRBV6-5|TRBJ1-1
CASSYAGDTEAFF
>TRBV7-2|TRBJ2-7
CASSLMGISYEQYF
>TRBV7-9|TRBJ1-4
CASSFRGGGTNEKLFF
>TRBV20-1|TRBJ2-7
CSASPLLAGADEQYF
>TRBV7-9|TRBJ2-7
CASSLPPGALYPYEQYF
>TRBV6-5|TRBJ1-1
CASSYVRQNTEAFF
>TRBV10-3|TRBJ2-3
CAIEAGRGDTQYF
>TRBV20-1|TRBJ2-7
CSARTGHEQYF
>TRBV29-1|TRBJ2-4
CSVSPLLGQGKNIQYF
>TRBV10-3|TRBJ2-5
CAIIRTYQETQYF
>TRBV3-1|TRBJ1-1
CATREQGANTEAFF
>TRBV6-4|TRBJ1-5
CASSDGRGRGGAPQHF